Detailed here is one TCR beta chain. The data originate from a study of T cell changes during pregnancy in multiple sclerosis. V was pared by 8 bases and J by 2 bases, with 4 bases of the junction left unmatched. Germline V gene lookup returns CDR1 MRHNA and CDR2 SNTAGT. The CDR3 runs 13 residues. Sequencing used immunoSEQ multiplex PCR; TCRdb keeps in-frame clones, though not all of them. The repertoire holds more than 80,000 clones, with just under 95% as singletons. Material: peripheral blood, obtained after pregnancy. The sequence derives from a female donor with multiple sclerosis, enrolled in a pregnancy study. The V and J genes are TRBV6-4 and TRBJ2-3; TRBD1 agrees at 7 bases. CDR3 nucleotides: TGTGCCAGCTCGACAGGGTCCACAGATACGCAGTATTTT. It specifies CASSTGSTDTQYF.